This T cell receptor (beta chain) was found in a study of cytomegalovirus exposure and HLA in healthy donors. Study-level points and caveats: It was reported that the classifier diagnosed cytomegalovirus status with high specificity and sensitivity in both the original and validation cohorts.

Regarding this clone: Antigen specificity is unknown.

PCR employed 60 Vbeta and 13 Jbeta primers. Measured with immunoSEQ multiplex PCR; TCRdb has only the in-frame clones, and not every one. The sample holds 150,000 or so clones, 84% seen once. Trimming took 4 bases from V and 5 from J; bases not matched to a gene: 4. The CDR3 is 13 residues long. The germline V gene encodes CDR1 MNHEY and CDR2 SVGAGI. This TCR came from a boy aged 2 to 9 in good health and CMV-seronegative. The sequenced sample was PBMCs. This chain links TRBV6-5 with TRBJ1-1, with TRBD1 matching 7 bases. CDR3 protein: CASSWAGGTEAFF. The DNA for the CDR3 is TGTGCCAGCAGTTGGGCAGGGGGGACTGAAGCTTTCTTT.